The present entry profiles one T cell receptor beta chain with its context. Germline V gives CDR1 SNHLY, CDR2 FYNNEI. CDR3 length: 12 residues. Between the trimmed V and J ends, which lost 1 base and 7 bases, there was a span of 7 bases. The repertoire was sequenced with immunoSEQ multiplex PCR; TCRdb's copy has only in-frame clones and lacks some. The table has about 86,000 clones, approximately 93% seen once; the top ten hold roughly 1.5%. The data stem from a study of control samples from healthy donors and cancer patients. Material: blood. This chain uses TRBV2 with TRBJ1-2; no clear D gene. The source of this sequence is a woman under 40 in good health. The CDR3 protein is CASSEVSFGYTF. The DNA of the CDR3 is TGTGCCAGCAGTGAAGTCAGTTTTGGCTACACCTTC.